The present T cell receptor beta chain was sequenced within a study of blood T cell repertoires in COVID-19. Overall study: Researchers got acute and convalescent COVID-19 samples from the United States, Italy and Spain. T cells, B-cell-depleted T cells, or PBMCs supplied cDNA or gDNA.

This table comes from immunoSEQ multiplex PCR, and its TCRdb copy is limited to in-frame clones, with some not included. The table has 330,000 or so clones, approximately 90% seen once. CDR3 length: 16 amino acids. CDR1 and CDR2 (germline): KGHDR, SFDVKD. J was trimmed by 4 bases and V by 3 bases; bases with no gene match: 8. This rearrangement joins TRBV24-1 to TRBJ2-3; TRBD1 matches 8 bases. The sample taken for sequencing was peripheral blood. The TCR sequence derives from a man in his thirties or forties with COVID-19, enrolled during active disease. CDR3 nucleotide sequence: TGTGCCACCAGTGATAACAACAGGGGGTCGGCAGATACGCAGTATTTT. Translation gives CATSDNNRGSADTQYF.